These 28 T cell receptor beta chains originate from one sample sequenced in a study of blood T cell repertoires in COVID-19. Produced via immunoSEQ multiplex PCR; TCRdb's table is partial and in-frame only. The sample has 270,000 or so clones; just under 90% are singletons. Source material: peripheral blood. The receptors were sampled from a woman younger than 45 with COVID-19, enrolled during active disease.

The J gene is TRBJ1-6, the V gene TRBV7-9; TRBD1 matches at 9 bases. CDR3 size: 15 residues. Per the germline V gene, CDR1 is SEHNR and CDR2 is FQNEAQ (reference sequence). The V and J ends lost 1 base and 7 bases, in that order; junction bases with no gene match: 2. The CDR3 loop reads CASSLEGQGNSPLHF. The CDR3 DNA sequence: TGTGCCAGCAGCTTAGAGGGACAGGGAAATTCACCCCTCCACTTT.

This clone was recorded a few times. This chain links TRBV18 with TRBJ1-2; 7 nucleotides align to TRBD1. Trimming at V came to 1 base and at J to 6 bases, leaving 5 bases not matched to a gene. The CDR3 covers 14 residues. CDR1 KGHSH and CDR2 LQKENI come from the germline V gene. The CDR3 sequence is CASSPQGAPHGYTF. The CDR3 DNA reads TGTGCCAGCTCACCACAGGGGGCGCCTCATGGCTACACCTTC. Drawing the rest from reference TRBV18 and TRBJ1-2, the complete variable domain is NAGVMQNPRHLVRRRGQEARLRCSPMKGHSHVYWYRQLPEEGLKFMVYLQKENIIDESGMPKERFSAEFPKEGPSILRIQQVVRGDSAAYFCASSPQGAPHGYTFGSGTRLTVV.

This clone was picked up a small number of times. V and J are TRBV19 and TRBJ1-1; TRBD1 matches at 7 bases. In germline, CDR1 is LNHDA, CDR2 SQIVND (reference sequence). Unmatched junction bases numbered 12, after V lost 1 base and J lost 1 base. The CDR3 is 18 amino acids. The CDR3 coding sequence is TGTGCCAGTAGTATAGGGTCCGGACAGGTCGGACGGAACACTGAAGCTTTCTTT. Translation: CASSIGSGQVGRNTEAFF. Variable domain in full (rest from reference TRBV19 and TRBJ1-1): DGGITQSPKYLFRKEGQNVTLSCEQNLNHDAMYWYRQDPGQGLRLIYYSQIVNDFQKGDIAEGYSVSREKKESFPLTVTSAQKNPTAFYLCASSIGSGQVGRNTEAFFGQGTRLTVV.

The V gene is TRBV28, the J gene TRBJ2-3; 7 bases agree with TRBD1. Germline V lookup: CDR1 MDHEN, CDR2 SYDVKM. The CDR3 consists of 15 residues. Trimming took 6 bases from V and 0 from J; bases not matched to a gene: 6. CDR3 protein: CASRSTGFSTDTQYF. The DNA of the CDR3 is TGTGCCAGCAGATCGACAGGGTTTAGCACAGATACGCAGTATTTT.

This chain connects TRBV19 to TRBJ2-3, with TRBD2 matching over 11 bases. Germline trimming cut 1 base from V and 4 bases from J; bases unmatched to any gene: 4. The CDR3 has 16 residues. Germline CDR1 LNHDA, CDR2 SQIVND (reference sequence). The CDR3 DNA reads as TGTGCCAGTAGTATAGTAGCGGGGGGGTTTGCAGATACGCAGTATTTT. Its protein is CASSIVAGGFADTQYF.

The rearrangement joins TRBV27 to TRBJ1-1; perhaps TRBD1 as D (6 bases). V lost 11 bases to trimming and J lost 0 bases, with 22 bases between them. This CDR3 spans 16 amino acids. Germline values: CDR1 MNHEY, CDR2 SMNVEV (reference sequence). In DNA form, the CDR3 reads TGTGCCTCCCGGCCAGGGGTCGAACCGATGAACACTGAAGCTTTCTTT. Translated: CASRPGVEPMNTEAFF.

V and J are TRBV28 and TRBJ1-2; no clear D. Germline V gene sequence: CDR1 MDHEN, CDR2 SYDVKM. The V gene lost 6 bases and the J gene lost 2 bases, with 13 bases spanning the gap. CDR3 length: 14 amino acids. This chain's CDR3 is CASRGPQENYGYTF. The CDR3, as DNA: TGTGCCAGCAGGGGCCCTCAGGAAAACTATGGCTACACCTTC.

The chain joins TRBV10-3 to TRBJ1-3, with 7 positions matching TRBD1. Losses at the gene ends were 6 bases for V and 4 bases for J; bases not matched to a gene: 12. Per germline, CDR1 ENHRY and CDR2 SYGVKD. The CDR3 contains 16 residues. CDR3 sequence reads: CAISPEAGGTGNTIYF. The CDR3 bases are TGTGCCATCAGCCCCGAGGCAGGGGGTACAGGAAACACCATATATTTT.

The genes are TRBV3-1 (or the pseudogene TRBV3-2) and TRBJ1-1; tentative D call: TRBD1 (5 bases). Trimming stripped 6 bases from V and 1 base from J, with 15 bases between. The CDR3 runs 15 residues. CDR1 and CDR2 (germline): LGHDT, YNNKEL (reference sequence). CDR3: CASRDQMTANTEAFF. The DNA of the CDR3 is TGTGCCAGCAGGGACCAGATGACAGCGAACACTGAAGCTTTCTTT.

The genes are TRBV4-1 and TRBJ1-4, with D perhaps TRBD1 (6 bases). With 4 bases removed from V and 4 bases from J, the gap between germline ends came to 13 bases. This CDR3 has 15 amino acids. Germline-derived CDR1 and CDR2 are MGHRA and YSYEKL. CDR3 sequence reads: CASSLGGQDNEKLFF. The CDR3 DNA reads TGCGCCAGCAGCCTCGGGGGGCAGGATAATGAAAAACTGTTTTTT.

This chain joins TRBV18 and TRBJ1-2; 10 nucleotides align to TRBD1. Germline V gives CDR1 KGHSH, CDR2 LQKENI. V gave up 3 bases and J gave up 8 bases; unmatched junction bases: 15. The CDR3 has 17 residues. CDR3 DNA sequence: TGTGCCAGCTCACCCAAACCGAATGCCGACAGGGGGCACGGCTACACCTTC. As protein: CASSPKPNADRGHGYTF.

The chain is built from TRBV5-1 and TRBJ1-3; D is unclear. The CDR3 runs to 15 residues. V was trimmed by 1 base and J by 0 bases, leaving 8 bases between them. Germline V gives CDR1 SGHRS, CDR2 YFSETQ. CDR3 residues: CASSLTAFSGNTIYF. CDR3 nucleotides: TGCGCCAGCAGCTTGACAGCCTTCTCTGGAAACACCATATATTTT. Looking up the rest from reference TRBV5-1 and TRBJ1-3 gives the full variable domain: KAGVTQTPRYLIKTRGQQVTLSCSPISGHRSVSWYQQTPGQGLQFLFEYFSETQRNKGNFPGRFSGRQFSNSRSEMNVSTLELGDSALYLCASSLTAFSGNTIYFGEGSWLTVV.

The CDR3 reads CASSLEEDRGHEAFF. In DNA, the CDR3 is TGTGCCAGCAGCTTAGAGGAGGACAGGGGGCATGAAGCTTTCTTT. The rearrangement uses TRBV7-9 and TRBJ1-1; 11 bases align to TRBD1. The V gene end was trimmed by 1 base and the J gene end by 7 bases; junction bases not matched to a gene: 5. The CDR3 spans 15 residues. Per the germline V gene, CDR1 is SEHNR and CDR2 is FQNEAQ (reference sequence).

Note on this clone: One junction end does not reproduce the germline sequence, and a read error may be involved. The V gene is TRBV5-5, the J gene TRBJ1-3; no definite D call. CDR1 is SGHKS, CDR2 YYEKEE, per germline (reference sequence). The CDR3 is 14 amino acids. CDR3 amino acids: CASSADKPGNTIYF. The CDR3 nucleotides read TGTGCCAGCAGCGCCGACAAACCTGGGAACACCATATATTTT.

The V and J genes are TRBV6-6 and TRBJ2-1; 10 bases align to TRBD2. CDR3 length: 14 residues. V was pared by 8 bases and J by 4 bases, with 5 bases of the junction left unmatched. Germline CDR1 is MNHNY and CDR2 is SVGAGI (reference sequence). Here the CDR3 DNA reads TGTGCCAGCTCACCTAGCGGGAGTTACAATGAGCAGTTCTTC. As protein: CASSPSGSYNEQFF.

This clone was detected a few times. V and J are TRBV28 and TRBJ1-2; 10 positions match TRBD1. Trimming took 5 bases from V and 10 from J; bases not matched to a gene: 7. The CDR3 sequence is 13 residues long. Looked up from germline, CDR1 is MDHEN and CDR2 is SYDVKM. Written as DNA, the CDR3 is TGTGCCAGCAGTGTAGACAGGGGGCTTGTCTACACCTTC. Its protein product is CASSVDRGLVYTF.

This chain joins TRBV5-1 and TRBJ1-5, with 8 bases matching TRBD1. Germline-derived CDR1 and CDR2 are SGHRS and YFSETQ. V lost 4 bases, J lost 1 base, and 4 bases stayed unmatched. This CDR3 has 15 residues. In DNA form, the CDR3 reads TGCGCCAGCAGCCCAGGGGGCACCAGCAATCAGCCCCAGCATTTT. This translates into CASSPGGTSNQPQHF.

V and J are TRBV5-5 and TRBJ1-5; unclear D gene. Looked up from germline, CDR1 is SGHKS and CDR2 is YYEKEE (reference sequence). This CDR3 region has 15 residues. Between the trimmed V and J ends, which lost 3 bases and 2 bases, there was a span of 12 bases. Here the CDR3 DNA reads TGTGCCAGCAGCTACACGGGGATAGGCAATCAGCCCCAGCATTTT. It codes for CASSYTGIGNQPQHF.

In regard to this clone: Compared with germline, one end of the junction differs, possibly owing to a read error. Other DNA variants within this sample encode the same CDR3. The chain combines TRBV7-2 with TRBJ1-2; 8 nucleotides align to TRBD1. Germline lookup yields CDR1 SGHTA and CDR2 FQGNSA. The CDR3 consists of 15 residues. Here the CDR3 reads CASSRQLQGAGGYTF. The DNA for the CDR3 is TGCGCCAGCAGCCGTCAATTGCAGGGGGCTGGTGGCTACACCTTC.

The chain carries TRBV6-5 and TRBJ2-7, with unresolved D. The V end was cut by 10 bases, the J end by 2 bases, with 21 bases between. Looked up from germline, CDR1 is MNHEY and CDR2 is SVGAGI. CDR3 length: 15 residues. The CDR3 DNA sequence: TGTGCCAACTCCCCCCCCATTGGAGAAACCTACGAGCAGTACTTC. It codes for CANSPPIGETYEQYF.

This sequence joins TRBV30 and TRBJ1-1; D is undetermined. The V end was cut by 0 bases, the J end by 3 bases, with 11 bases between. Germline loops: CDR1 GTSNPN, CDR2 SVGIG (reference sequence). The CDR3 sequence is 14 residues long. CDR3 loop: CAWSVGGSDTEAFF. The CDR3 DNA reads TGTGCCTGGAGTGTAGGAGGGTCAGACACTGAAGCTTTCTTT.

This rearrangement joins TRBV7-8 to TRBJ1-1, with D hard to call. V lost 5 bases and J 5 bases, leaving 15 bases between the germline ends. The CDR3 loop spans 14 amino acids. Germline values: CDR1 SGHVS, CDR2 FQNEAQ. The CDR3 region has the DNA TGTGCCAGCAGCCAGAGGGTTGGGCGGACTGAAGCTTTCTTT. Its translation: CASSQRVGRTEAFF.

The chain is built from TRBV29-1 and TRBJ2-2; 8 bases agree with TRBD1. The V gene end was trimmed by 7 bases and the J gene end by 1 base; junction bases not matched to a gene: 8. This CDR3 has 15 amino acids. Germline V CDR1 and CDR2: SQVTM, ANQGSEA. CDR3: CSAQTGVGNTGELFF. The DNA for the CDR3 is TGCAGCGCCCAGACAGGGGTGGGGAACACCGGGGAGCTGTTTTTT.

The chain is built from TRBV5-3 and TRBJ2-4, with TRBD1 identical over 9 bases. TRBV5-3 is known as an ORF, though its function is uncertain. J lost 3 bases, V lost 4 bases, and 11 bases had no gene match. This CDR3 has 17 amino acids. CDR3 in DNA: TGTGCCAGAAGCCTAAACGACAGGGGGAACGGCAAAAACATTCAGTACTTC. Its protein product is CARSLNDRGNGKNIQYF.

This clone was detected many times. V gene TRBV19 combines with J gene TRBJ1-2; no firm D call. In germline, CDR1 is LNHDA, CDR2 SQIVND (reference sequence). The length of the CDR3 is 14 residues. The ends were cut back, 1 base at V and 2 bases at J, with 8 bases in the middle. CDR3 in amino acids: CASSIVPVNYGYTF. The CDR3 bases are TGTGCCAGTAGTATAGTTCCGGTGAACTATGGCTACACCTTC.

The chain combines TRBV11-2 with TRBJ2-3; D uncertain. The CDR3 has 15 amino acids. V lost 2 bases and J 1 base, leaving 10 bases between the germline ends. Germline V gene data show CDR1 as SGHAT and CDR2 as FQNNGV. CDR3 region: CASSLLSMGTDTQYF. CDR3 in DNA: TGTGCCAGCAGCTTATTGAGTATGGGCACAGATACGCAGTATTTT.

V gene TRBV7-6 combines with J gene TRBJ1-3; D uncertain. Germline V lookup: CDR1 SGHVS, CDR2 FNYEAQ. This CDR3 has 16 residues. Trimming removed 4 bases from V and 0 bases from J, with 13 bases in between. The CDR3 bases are TGTGCCAGCAGCTCCCCTATGAGGGACTCTGGAAACACCATATATTTT. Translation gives CASSSPMRDSGNTIYF.

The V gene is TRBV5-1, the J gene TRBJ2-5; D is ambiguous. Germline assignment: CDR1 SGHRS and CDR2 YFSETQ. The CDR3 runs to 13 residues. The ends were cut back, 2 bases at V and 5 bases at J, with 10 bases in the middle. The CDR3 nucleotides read TGCGCCAGCAGCTTCCTACTGGGCGAGACCCAGTACTTC. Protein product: CASSFLLGETQYF.